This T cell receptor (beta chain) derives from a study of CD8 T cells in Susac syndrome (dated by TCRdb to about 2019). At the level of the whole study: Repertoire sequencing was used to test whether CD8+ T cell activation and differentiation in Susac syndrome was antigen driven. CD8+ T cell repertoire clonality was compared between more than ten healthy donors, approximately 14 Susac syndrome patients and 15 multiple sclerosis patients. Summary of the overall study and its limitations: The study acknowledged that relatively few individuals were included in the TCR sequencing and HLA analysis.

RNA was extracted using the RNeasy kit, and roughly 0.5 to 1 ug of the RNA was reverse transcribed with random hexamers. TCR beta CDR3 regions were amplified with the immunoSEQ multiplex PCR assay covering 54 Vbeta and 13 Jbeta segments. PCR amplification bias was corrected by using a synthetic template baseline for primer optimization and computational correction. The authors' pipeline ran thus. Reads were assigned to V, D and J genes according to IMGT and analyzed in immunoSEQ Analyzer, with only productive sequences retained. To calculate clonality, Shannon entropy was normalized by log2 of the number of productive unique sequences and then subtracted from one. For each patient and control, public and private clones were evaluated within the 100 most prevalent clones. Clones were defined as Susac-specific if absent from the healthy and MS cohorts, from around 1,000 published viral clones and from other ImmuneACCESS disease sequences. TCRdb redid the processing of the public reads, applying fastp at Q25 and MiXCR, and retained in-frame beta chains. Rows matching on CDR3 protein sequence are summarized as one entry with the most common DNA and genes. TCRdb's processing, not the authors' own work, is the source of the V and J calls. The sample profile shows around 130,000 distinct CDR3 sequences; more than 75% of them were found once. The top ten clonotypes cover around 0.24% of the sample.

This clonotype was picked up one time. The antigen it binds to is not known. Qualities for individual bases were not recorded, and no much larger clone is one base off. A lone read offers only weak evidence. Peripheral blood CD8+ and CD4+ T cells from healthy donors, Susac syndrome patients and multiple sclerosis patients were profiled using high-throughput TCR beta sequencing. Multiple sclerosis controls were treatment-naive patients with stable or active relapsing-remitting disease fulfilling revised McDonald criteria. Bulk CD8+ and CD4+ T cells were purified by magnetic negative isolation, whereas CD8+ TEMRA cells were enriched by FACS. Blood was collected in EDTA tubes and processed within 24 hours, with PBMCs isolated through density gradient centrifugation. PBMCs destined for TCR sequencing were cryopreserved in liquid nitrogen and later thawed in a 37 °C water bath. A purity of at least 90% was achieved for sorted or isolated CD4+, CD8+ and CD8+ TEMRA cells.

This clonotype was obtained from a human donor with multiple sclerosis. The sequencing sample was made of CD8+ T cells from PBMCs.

CDR3 loop: CASSLDGVNTEAFF. The nucleotides read TGCGCCAGCAGCTTGGATGGGGTGAACACTGAAGCTTTCTTT. The chain employs TRBV5-1 and TRBJ1-1; the D gene remains uncertain. CDR1 SGHRS and CDR2 YFSETQ are derived from the germline V gene. V is cut by 0 bases and J by 0 bases, and the space between the germline ends is 6 bases. CDR3 length: 14 amino acids, cysteine to phenylalanine. Only the CDR3 part of the read is kept: 42 bases, read in frame from the first base.